The source of this TCR beta chain is a study of blood T cell repertoires in COVID-19. In the study overall: Both acute and convalescent COVID-19 samples were obtained from the United States, Italy and Spain.

The V and J ends lost 2 bases and 2 bases respectively, with 11 bases between them. CDR1 and CDR2 (germline): WNHNN, SYGVQD (reference sequence). CDR3 length: 15 amino acids. Clones were sequenced by immunoSEQ multiplex PCR, and TCRdb holds only the in-frame ones, with some missing. The sample shows 250,000 to 350,000 clones, approximately 85% of them seen only once. This clone was observed a few times. This receptor was obtained from a human donor with COVID-19, enrolled during active disease. The donor label of this sample is uncertain. Sequenced material: peripheral blood. The chain recombines TRBV10-1 with TRBJ2-3; no reliable D call. CDR3 bases: TGCGCCAGCAGTGAGGCCGACATTCTCACAGATACGCAGTATTTT. This codes for CASSEADILTDTQYF.